This TCR beta chain was sequenced in a study of blood T cell repertoires in COVID-19. The V end lost 3 bases, the J end lost 4 bases, and 7 bases lay between the germline ends. The CDR3 runs to 11 residues. The germline V gene encodes CDR1 DFQATT and CDR2 SNEGSKA (reference sequence). Using immunoSEQ multiplex PCR, the repertoire was profiled, and TCRdb retains in-frame clones only, with some absent. The table records about 420,000 clones, approximately 90% of them present only once. The sample consisted of peripheral blood. This receptor was obtained from a man aged 18 to 30 with COVID-19, enrolled during active disease. This chain joins TRBV20-1 and TRBJ2-7; unclear D gene. The CDR3 sequence is CSASAKYEQYF. The CDR3 DNA sequence: TGCAGTGCTAGTGCTAAGTACGAGCAGTACTTC.